Listed below are T cell receptor beta chains from one sample, sequenced in a study of identifying expanded T cells in peripheral blood. Libraries were prepared by immunoSEQ multiplex PCR; TCRdb keeps only in-frame clonotypes and omits some of them. This sample carries 55,000 to 75,000 clones, 70% to 90% of them seen once, and the ten largest clones take less than 5.5%. Material for sequencing was blood. The receptor source for this set is a person aged 18-70 years in good health. Each CDR3 is given with its conserved first and last residue. A D gene is named only where the DNA matches it firmly. Clone size is stated in some rows and not others, as once, few, many or a class when expanded.

clone size: .; J gene: TRBJ2-7; D gene: .; V gene: TRBV5-1; CDR3 DNA: TGCGCCAGCAGCTTGGGATCTACAGGGACCTACGAGCAGTACTTC; CDR3 protein: CASSLGSTGTYEQYF
clone size: .; J gene: TRBJ2-3; D gene: .; V gene: TRBV18; CDR3 DNA: TGTGCCAGCTCACGGCTTCTAAGCACAGATACGCAGTATTTT; CDR3 protein: CASSRLLSTDTQYF
clone size: .; J gene: TRBJ2-1; D gene: .; V gene: TRBV28; CDR3 DNA: TGTGCCAGCAGTTTGGCTCTGGGTGAGCAGTTCTTC; CDR3 protein: CASSLALGEQFF
clone size: once; J gene: TRBJ2-2; D gene: .; V gene: TRBV5-1; CDR3 DNA: TGCGCCAGCAGCTTGGCCGGCACCGGGGAGCTGTTTTTT; CDR3 protein: CASSLAGTGELFF
clone size: .; J gene: TRBJ1-5; D gene: .; V gene: TRBV19; CDR3 DNA: TGTGCCAGTAGTATTCGGGACGTCAGCAATCAGCCCCAGCATTTT; CDR3 protein: CASSIRDVSNQPQHF
clone size: .; J gene: TRBJ2-2; D gene: TRBD2; V gene: TRBV11-2; CDR3 DNA: TGTGCCAGCAGCTTAGTTGGGACTAGCGAGGCTACCGGGGAGCTGTTTTTT; CDR3 protein: CASSLVGTSEATGELFF
clone size: .; J gene: TRBJ2-7; D gene: TRBD1; V gene: TRBV27; CDR3 DNA: TGTGCCAGCAGTTCATGGGACAGCTCCTACGAGCAGTACTTC; CDR3 protein: CASSSWDSSYEQYF
clone size: .; J gene: TRBJ2-3; D gene: .; V gene: TRBV7-8; CDR3 DNA: TGTGCCAGCGGTAGCGGCTCAAGCACAGATACGCAGTATTTT; CDR3 protein: CASGSGSSTDTQYF
clone size: .; J gene: TRBJ1-2; D gene: .; V gene: TRBV28; CDR3 DNA: TGTGCCAGCAGTTTAGGATCCCCGAGCGCGTATGGCTACACCTTC; CDR3 protein: CASSLGSPSAYGYTF
clone size: .; J gene: TRBJ1-1; D gene: .; V gene: TRBV7-9; CDR3 DNA: TGTGCCAGCAGCCTGGGACAACGGAACACTGAAGCTTTCTTT; CDR3 protein: CASSLGQRNTEAFF
clone size: few; J gene: TRBJ2-1; D gene: TRBD2; V gene: TRBV5-1; CDR3 DNA: TGCGCCAGCAGCTTGGAGCTAGCGGGAGGTCCGAATGAGCAGTTCTTC; CDR3 protein: CASSLELAGGPNEQFF
clone size: .; J gene: TRBJ1-1; D gene: .; V gene: TRBV28; CDR3 DNA: TGTGCCAGCAGCCTCCTTCGGCTCGGAGACACTGAAGCTTTCTTT; CDR3 protein: CASSLLRLGDTEAFF
clone size: .; J gene: TRBJ1-3; D gene: .; V gene: TRBV5-4; CDR3 DNA: TGTGCCAGCAGCTCAGGACAGTCCAGAAACACCATATATTTT; CDR3 protein: CASSSGQSRNTIYF
clone size: .; J gene: TRBJ1-1; D gene: .; V gene: TRBV13; CDR3 DNA: TGTGCCAGCAACTTCTTCAGTATGAACACTGAAGCTTTCTTT; CDR3 protein: CASNFFSMNTEAFF
clone size: .; J gene: TRBJ2-4; D gene: .; V gene: TRBV4-1; CDR3 DNA: TGCGCCAGCAGCCAAGACCAAACGGGAGTCAAAAACATTCAGTACTTC; CDR3 protein: CASSQDQTGVKNIQYF
clone size: .; J gene: TRBJ1-1; D gene: .; V gene: TRBV27; CDR3 DNA: TGTGCCAGCAGTTTACGAGGGCTTACGTACACTGAAGCTTTCTTT; CDR3 protein: CASSLRGLTYTEAFF
clone size: .; J gene: TRBJ2-3; D gene: .; V gene: TRBV4-2; CDR3 DNA: TGTGCCAGCAGCCCGTTAGACAGTGCCGGTGGCACAGATACGCAGTATTTT; CDR3 protein: CASSPLDSAGGTDTQYF
clone size: .; J gene: TRBJ1-2; D gene: .; V gene: TRBV2; CDR3 DNA: TGTGCCAGCAGTGAAGCTGGACAGTTAGAAGGCTACACCTTC; CDR3 protein: CASSEAGQLEGYTF
clone size: .; J gene: TRBJ2-3; D gene: .; V gene: TRBV5-1; CDR3 DNA: TGCGCCAGCAGCTTGGAGGGCACAGATACGCAGTATTTT; CDR3 protein: CASSLEGTDTQYF
clone size: .; J gene: TRBJ1-1; D gene: .; V gene: TRBV5-1; CDR3 DNA: TGCGCCAGCAGCTTGAATCGTCAGGGAGGGTCTGAAGCTTTCTTT; CDR3 protein: CASSLNRQGGSEAFF
clone size: .; J gene: TRBJ2-7; D gene: .; V gene: TRBV6-1; CDR3 DNA: TGTGCCAGCAGTGAGAGGGGACCCCCTTATAGCGAGCAGTACTTC; CDR3 protein: CASSERGPPYSEQYF
clone size: .; J gene: TRBJ2-7; D gene: .; V gene: TRBV30; CDR3 DNA: TGTGCCTGGTCCCTCCTATCCGAGCAGTACTTC; CDR3 protein: CAWSLLSEQYF
clone size: .; J gene: TRBJ1-6; D gene: .; V gene: TRBV30; CDR3 DNA: TGTGCCTGGAGTGGGCAGACAAATTCACCCCTCCACTTT; CDR3 protein: CAWSGQTNSPLHF
clone size: few; J gene: TRBJ2-5; D gene: .; V gene: TRBV7-9; CDR3 DNA: TGTGCCAGCAGCACCGGGCCCGTTCTGGGGGAGACCCAGTACTTC; CDR3 protein: CASSTGPVLGETQYF
clone size: .; J gene: TRBJ2-1; D gene: TRBD1; V gene: TRBV30; CDR3 DNA: TGTGCCTGGAGCCGGGACAGTAACAATGAGCAGTTCTTC; CDR3 protein: CAWSRDSNNEQFF
clone size: .; J gene: TRBJ1-2; D gene: .; V gene: TRBV6-5; CDR3 DNA: TGTGCCAGCAGTTATGGGATGGGCGGTGGCTACACCTTC; CDR3 protein: CASSYGMGGGYTF
clone size: .; J gene: TRBJ1-2; D gene: .; V gene: TRBV28; CDR3 DNA: TGTGCCAGCACGGAGGCCACGTTCGGACGCGGCTACACCTTC; CDR3 protein: CASTEATFGRGYTF
clone size: .; J gene: TRBJ1-1; D gene: TRBD1; V gene: TRBV7-3; CDR3 DNA: TGTGCCAGCAGCCCCCGGGACAGGGGTTTGACTGAAGCTTTCTTT; CDR3 protein: CASSPRDRGLTEAFF
clone size: .; J gene: TRBJ1-5; D gene: .; V gene: TRBV9; CDR3 DNA: TGTGCCAGCAGCGTAGATACGGCGAGAAATCAGCCCCAGCATTTT; CDR3 protein: CASSVDTARNQPQHF